These 27 T cell receptor beta chains originate from one sample sequenced in a study of T cell changes during pregnancy in multiple sclerosis. This table comes from immunoSEQ multiplex PCR, and its TCRdb copy is limited to in-frame clones, with some not included. The table lists about 93,000 clones, over 80% of them singletons. The sequences come from peripheral blood, collected after pregnancy. These receptors were collected from a female donor with multiple sclerosis, enrolled in a pregnancy study.

The rearrangement uses TRBV27 and TRBJ1-1, with 8 bases matching TRBD1. With 4 bases clipped from V and 6 bases from J, the junction kept 10 bases outside the gene matches. This CDR3 contains 15 residues. The germline V gene has CDR1 MNHEY and CDR2 SMNVEV (reference sequence). Here the CDR3 DNA reads TGTGCCAGCAGTTCCCCTACAGGGGGAACCGCTGAAGCTTTCTTT. Residues: CASSSPTGGTAEAFF.

This rearrangement joins TRBV5-1 to TRBJ2-2, with TRBD2 identical over 8 bases. Germline values: CDR1 SGHRS, CDR2 YFSETQ. There are 15 residues in the CDR3. V shed 0 bases, J shed 6 bases, and the junction held 4 bases outside the gene matches. The CDR3 is CASSLAGGESGELFF. CDR3 nucleotide sequence: TGCGCCAGCAGCTTGGCCGGGGGGGAGTCCGGGGAGCTGTTTTTT. Variable domain in full (rest from reference TRBV5-1 and TRBJ2-2): KAGVTQTPRYLIKTRGQQVTLSCSPISGHRSVSWYQQTPGQGLQFLFEYFSETQRNKGNFPGRFSGRQFSNSRSEMNVSTLELGDSALYLCASSLAGGESGELFFGEGSRLTVL.

The chain uses TRBV10-3 and TRBJ1-5; a possible D gene is TRBD1 (5 bases). The germline CDR1 and CDR2 sequences are ENHRY and SYGVKD. The CDR3 is made up of 15 amino acids. Trimming removed 5 bases from V and 5 bases from J, with 16 bases in between. The CDR3 bases are TGTGCCATCAGTCGCGGGGCGCCCGGGGATCAGCCCCAGCATTTT. It yields the protein CAISRGAPGDQPQHF.

The V and J genes are TRBV19 and TRBJ2-3; the match to TRBD2 covers 9 bases. Germline V lookup: CDR1 LNHDA, CDR2 SQIVND (reference sequence). The junction had 9 bases not matched to a gene; V was cut back by 3 bases and J by 2 bases. The CDR3 spans 17 residues. The CDR3 DNA sequence: TGTGCCAGTAGTATGCACCTACTAGCGGGCCCCACAGATACGCAGTATTTT. Translating it yields CASSMHLLAGPTDTQYF.

This chain links TRBV7-9 with TRBJ2-7; D may be TRBD1 (6 bases). This CDR3 is 14 amino acids long. Germline loops: CDR1 SEHNR, CDR2 FQNEAQ (reference sequence). V gave up 5 bases and J gave up 5 bases, with 16 bases separating them. As DNA, the CDR3 is TGTGCCAGCAGCCCTACTTCGAGGGGGAACGAGCAGTACTTC. This sequence encodes CASSPTSRGNEQYF.

J is TRBJ2-7 and V is TRBV7-7; 7 bases fit TRBD2. Per germline, CDR1 SSHAT and CDR2 FNYEAQ (reference sequence). The CDR3 is 15 amino acids. The junction had 11 bases not matched to a gene; V was cut back by 6 bases and J by 3 bases. The CDR3 sequence is CASSQNAGRIYEQYF. DNA of the CDR3: TGTGCCAGCAGTCAAAATGCCGGGAGGATCTACGAGCAGTACTTC.

The chain links TRBV28 to TRBJ2-2, with a weak D call TRBD2 (5 bases). Deletions cut 4 bases from V and 5 bases from J, with 8 bases between. The CDR3 spans 13 residues. Germline-derived CDR1 and CDR2 are MDHEN and SYDVKM. This CDR3 is CASSYGVTGELFF. Here the CDR3 DNA reads TGTGCCAGCAGTTACGGGGTAACCGGGGAGCTGTTTTTT. The full variable domain, in which reference TRBV28 and TRBJ2-2 provide the parts outside the CDR3, is DVKVTQSSRYLVKRTGEKVFLECVQDMDHENMFWYRQDPGLGLRLIYFSYDVKMKEKGDIPEGYSVSREKKERFSLILESASTNQTSMYLCASSYGVTGELFFGEGSRLTVL.

V is TRBV2 and J is TRBJ1-5; D gene uncertain. The germline gives CDR1 SNHLY, CDR2 FYNNEI. The CDR3 contains 15 residues. V shed 4 bases and J shed 1 base, with 11 bases lying between them. Written as DNA, the CDR3 is TGTGCCAGCAGTGGTGAGGGAGGAAGCAATCAGCCCCAGCATTTT. Translated: CASSGEGGSNQPQHF.

This clone was seen once. The rearrangement links TRBV21-1 to TRBJ2-4; the table's D gene call, TRBD2, was not cross checked with the DNA. TRBV21-1 is listed as a pseudogene. The CDR3 sequence is 16 residues long. The DNA of the CDR3 is TGTGCCAGCAGCAAACCCGGGTCGGAGGCCAAAAACATTCAGTACTTC. Translating gives CASSKPGSEAKNIQYF.

The chain combines TRBV10-3 with TRBJ1-1, with D uncertain. This CDR3 has 13 amino acids. Between the trimmed V and J ends, which lost 5 bases and 0 bases, there was a span of 7 bases. CDR1 and CDR2 (germline): ENHRY, SYGVKD. The CDR3 region has the DNA TGTGCCATCAGTACACATTTGAACACTGAAGCTTTCTTT. As protein: CAISTHLNTEAFF.

The chain recombines TRBV14 with TRBJ1-1; D perhaps matches TRBD1 (6 bases). Trimming removed 1 base at V and 11 bases at J, with 20 bases between. Per germline, CDR1 SGHDN and CDR2 FVKESK. There are 15 residues in the CDR3. The CDR3: CASSQGGGRTMAAFF. CDR3 bases: TGTGCCAGCAGCCAAGGGGGGGGCAGAACCATGGCGGCTTTCTTT.

The chain combines TRBV4-2 with TRBJ2-2; TRBD2 matches at 8 bases. The CDR3 is 15 amino acids. The V gene's germline CDR1 is LGHNA and CDR2 YNFKEQ. Losses at the gene ends were 1 base for V and 6 bases for J; bases not matched to a gene: 4. CDR3 in amino acids: CASSQAGGRAGELFF. The CDR3 DNA sequence: TGTGCCAGCAGCCAAGCGGGGGGGCGGGCCGGGGAGCTGTTTTTT.

The rearrangement joins TRBV4-2 to TRBJ1-5, with TRBD1 matching 8 bases. J gave up 1 base and V 0 bases, and 2 bases lay outside the gene matches. CDR1 is LGHNA and CDR2 is YNFKEQ in the germline V gene. The CDR3 consists of 16 residues. CDR3: CASSQEQGESNQPQHF. For the CDR3, the DNA is TGTGCCAGCAGCCAAGAACAGGGGGAAAGCAATCAGCCCCAGCATTTT.

This rearrangement joins TRBV30 to TRBJ2-1; no definite D call. Per germline, CDR1 GTSNPN and CDR2 SVGIG (reference sequence). This CDR3 region has 15 residues. Trimming stripped 0 bases from V and 3 bases from J, with 12 bases between. The CDR3 sequence: CAWSVPGSSYNEQFF. CDR3 DNA sequence: TGTGCCTGGAGTGTACCTGGATCTAGCTACAATGAGCAGTTCTTC. Full variable domain (rest looked up from reference TRBV30 and TRBJ2-1): SQTIHQWPATLVQPVGSPLSLECTVEGTSNPNLYWYRQAAGRGLQLLFYSVGIGQISSEVPQNLSASRPQDRQFILSSKKLLLSDSGFYLCAWSVPGSSYNEQFFGPGTRLTVL.

The chain recombines TRBV25-1 with TRBJ2-7; D might be TRBD2 (6 bases). The V and J ends lost 3 bases and 0 bases respectively, with 18 bases between them. Germline values: CDR1 MGHDK, CDR2 SYGVNS. This CDR3 comprises 17 residues. The CDR3 loop reads CASSEGGVRRSSYEQYF. The CDR3 nucleotides are TGTGCCAGCAGTGAGGGAGGAGTAAGGCGAAGCTCCTACGAGCAGTACTTC.

The rearrangement joins TRBV18 to TRBJ2-1; 10 bases are shared with TRBD2. The V segment lost 1 base and the J segment 5 bases; nucleotides outside the gene matches: 2. This CDR3 comprises 15 residues. CDR1 and CDR2 (germline): KGHSH, LQKENI. DNA of the CDR3: TGTGCCAGCTCACCACAGAGCGGGAGGGACAATGAGCAGTTCTTC. It translates to CASSPQSGRDNEQFF.

This chain joins TRBV7-2 and TRBJ2-3; possibly TRBD2 for D (6 bases). The CDR3 length is 14 residues. The germline V gene has CDR1 SGHTA and CDR2 FQGNSA. The V gene lost 4 bases and the J gene lost 6 bases, with 14 bases spanning the gap. The DNA for the CDR3 is TGTGCCAGCAGCTGGGACTCGGCAATGGATACGCAGTATTTT. Amino acid sequence: CASSWDSAMDTQYF.

The chain joins TRBV5-4 to TRBJ1-2; TRBD1 aligns across 10 bases. The V segment lost 3 bases and the J segment 5 bases; nucleotides outside the gene matches: 4. Germline V gene data show CDR1 as SGHNT and CDR2 as YYREEE (reference sequence). There are 14 residues in the CDR3. CDR3 protein: CASSWDRGEYGYTF. The CDR3 nucleotides read TGTGCCAGCAGCTGGGACAGGGGCGAATATGGCTACACCTTC.

V gene TRBV7-8 combines with J gene TRBJ2-3, with a weak D call TRBD2 (5 bases). Trimming took 4 bases from V and 6 from J, leaving 11 bases between them. Per germline, CDR1 SGHVS and CDR2 FQNEAQ. The CDR3 has 13 residues. This CDR3 reads CASSSLGGDTQYF. CDR3 DNA sequence: TGTGCCAGCAGCTCTCTAGGAGGCGATACGCAGTATTTT.

The chain combines TRBV28 with TRBJ1-2; 7 bases agree with TRBD1. CDR3 length equals 12 residues. V trimming: 4 bases; J trimming: 5 bases; junction bases outside the gene matches: 1. Germline lookup yields CDR1 MDHEN and CDR2 SYDVKM. The CDR3 spells CASSSTGYGYTF. The CDR3, as DNA: TGTGCCAGCAGTTCGACAGGGTATGGCTACACCTTC.

The CDR3 DNA reads TGTGCCAGTAGCGCCCAAGGGGGGGGGAGCTCCTACGAGCAGTACTTC. Translating it yields CASSAQGGGSSYEQYF. This chain joins TRBV19 and TRBJ2-7; a weak D match, TRBD2 (7 bases). CDR1 is LNHDA and CDR2 is SQIVND in the germline V gene (reference sequence). V gave up 6 bases and J gave up 0 bases, with 18 bases separating them. The CDR3 consists of 16 residues.

The V and J genes are TRBV7-9 and TRBJ1-1, with 9 bases lining up with TRBD1. Looked up from germline, CDR1 is SEHNR and CDR2 is FQNEAQ (reference sequence). Unmatched junction bases numbered 3, after V lost 1 base and J lost 3 bases. The CDR3 is 15 residues long. CDR3 protein: CASSLGTGAHTEAFF. The CDR3 nucleotides read TGTGCCAGCAGCTTAGGGACAGGGGCGCACACTGAAGCTTTCTTT.

The V and J genes are TRBV2 and TRBJ1-2, with 12 bases that match TRBD1. The germline gives CDR1 SNHLY, CDR2 FYNNEI. The CDR3 covers 14 residues. V was pared by 4 bases and J by 6 bases, with 3 bases of the junction left unmatched. The CDR3: CASSAGTGGNGYTF. CDR3 sequence (DNA): TGTGCCAGCAGTGCCGGGACAGGGGGCAATGGCTACACCTTC.

The chain carries TRBV14 and TRBJ1-1; D is unclear. CDR3 length equals 14 residues. V lost 1 base and J lost 4, with 10 bases in between. Germline assignment: CDR1 SGHDN and CDR2 FVKESK. CDR3 protein: CASSQVVGPTEAFF. The CDR3 DNA follows: TGTGCCAGCAGCCAAGTGGTGGGCCCCACTGAAGCTTTCTTT.

The V gene is TRBV27, the J gene TRBJ2-1, with D perhaps matching TRBD1 (8 bases). Trimming took 6 bases from V and 4 from J, leaving 16 bases between them. The germline gives CDR1 MNHEY, CDR2 SMNVEV (reference sequence). This CDR3 contains 15 residues. The CDR3 is CASRNGQGLYNEQFF. The CDR3, as DNA: TGTGCCAGCAGAAACGGACAGGGACTATACAATGAGCAGTTCTTC.

V gene TRBV5-1 combines with J gene TRBJ1-4; TRBD1 matches 8 bases. The germline V gene has CDR1 SGHRS and CDR2 YFSETQ. The CDR3 is 15 amino acids. V shed 1 base and J 7 bases; nucleotides not matched to a gene: 6. The CDR3, as DNA: TGCGCCAGCAGCTTGTGGGGACAGGCCCCTGAAAAACTGTTTTTT. Residues: CASSLWGQAPEKLFF.

This rearrangement joins TRBV2 to TRBJ2-2, with TRBD2 matching over 8 bases. V lost 2 bases and J lost 4; bases outside the gene matches: 3. The CDR3 loop spans 15 amino acids. CDR1 is SNHLY, CDR2 FYNNEI, per germline. Written as DNA, the CDR3 is TGTGCCAGCAGTGAATCCCGGGGGGGCACCGGGGAGCTGTTTTTT. Amino acids: CASSESRGGTGELFF.